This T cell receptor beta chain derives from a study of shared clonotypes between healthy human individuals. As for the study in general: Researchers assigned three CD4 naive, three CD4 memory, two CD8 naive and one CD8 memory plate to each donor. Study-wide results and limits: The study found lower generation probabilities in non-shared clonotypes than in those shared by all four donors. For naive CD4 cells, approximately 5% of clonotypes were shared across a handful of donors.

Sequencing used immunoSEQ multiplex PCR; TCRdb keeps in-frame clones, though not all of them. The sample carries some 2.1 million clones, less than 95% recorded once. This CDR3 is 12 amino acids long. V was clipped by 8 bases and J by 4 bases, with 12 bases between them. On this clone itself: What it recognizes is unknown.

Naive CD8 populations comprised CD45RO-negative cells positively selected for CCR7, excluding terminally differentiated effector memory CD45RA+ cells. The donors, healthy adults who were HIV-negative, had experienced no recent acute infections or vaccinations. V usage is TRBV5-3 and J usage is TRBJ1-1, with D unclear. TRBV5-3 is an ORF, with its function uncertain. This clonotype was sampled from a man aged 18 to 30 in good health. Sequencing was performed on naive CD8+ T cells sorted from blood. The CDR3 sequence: CASLRVATEAFF. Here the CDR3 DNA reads TGTGCCAGCCTACGTGTGGCCACTGAAGCTTTCTTT.